Detailed here is one T cell receptor beta chain. The study isolated at least 6.5 million PBMCs from each sample. The data were obtained in a study of blood T cells in healthy people across ages. The CDR3 length is 13 residues. The trim removed 6 bases at V and 3 bases at J, leaving 5 bases unmatched. Per germline, CDR1 DFQATT and CDR2 SNEGSKA (reference sequence). Sample-barcoded 5' priming and a J-beta primer mix drove a second PCR of roughly 6 to 12 cycles. MiXCR was run by TCRdb on the 5' RACE reads, yielding one entry per CDR3 protein. In the table there are 1.5 million to 2 million distinct CDR3 sequences, 49% of which are singletons.

The sequence was collected from a woman aged 35 to 49 in good health. The rearrangement joins TRBV20-1 to TRBJ2-7; 10 nucleotides align to TRBD1. Input material: blood. CDR3 in DNA: TGCAGTGCGGACCGGACAGGGGGCTACGAGCAGTACTTC. Translation: CSADRTGGYEQYF.